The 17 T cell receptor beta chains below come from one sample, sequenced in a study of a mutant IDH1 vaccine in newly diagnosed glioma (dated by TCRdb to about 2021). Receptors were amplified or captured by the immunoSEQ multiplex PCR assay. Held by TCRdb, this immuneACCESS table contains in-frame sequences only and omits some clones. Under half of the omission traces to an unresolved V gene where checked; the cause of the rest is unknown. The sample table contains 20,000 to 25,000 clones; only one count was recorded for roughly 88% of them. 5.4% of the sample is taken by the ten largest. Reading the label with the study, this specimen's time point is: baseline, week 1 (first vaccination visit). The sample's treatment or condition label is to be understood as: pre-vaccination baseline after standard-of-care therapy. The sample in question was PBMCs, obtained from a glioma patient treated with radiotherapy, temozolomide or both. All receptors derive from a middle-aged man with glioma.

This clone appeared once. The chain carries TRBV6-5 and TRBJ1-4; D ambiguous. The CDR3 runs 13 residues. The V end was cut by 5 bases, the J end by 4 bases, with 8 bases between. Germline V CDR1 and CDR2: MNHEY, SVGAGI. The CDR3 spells CASSIGRNEKLFF. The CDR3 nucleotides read TGTGCCAGCAGTATAGGACGTAATGAAAAACTGTTTTTT.

The CDR3 loop is CASSASMGGGTYNEQFF. The CDR3, as DNA: TGCGCCAGCAGCGCTTCGATGGGCGGGGGAACCTACAATGAGCAGTTCTTC. This chain links TRBV5-1 with TRBJ2-1; the match to TRBD2 covers 7 bases. This CDR3 contains 17 residues. J was trimmed by 2 bases and V by 4 bases; bases with no gene match: 12. Germline V lookup: CDR1 SGHRS, CDR2 YFSETQ.

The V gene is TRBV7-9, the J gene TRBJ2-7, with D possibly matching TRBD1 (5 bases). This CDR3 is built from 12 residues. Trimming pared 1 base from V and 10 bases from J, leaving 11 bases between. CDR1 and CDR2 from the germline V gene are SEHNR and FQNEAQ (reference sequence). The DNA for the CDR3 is TGTGCCAGCAGCTTAGTGCAGGGCCTTCAGTACGTC. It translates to CASSLVQGLQYV.

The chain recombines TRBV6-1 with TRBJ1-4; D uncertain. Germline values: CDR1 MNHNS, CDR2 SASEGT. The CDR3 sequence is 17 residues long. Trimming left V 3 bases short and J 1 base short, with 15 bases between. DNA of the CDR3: TGTGCCAGCAGTGATAGGTGGAGACCTAAAACTAATGAAAAACTGTTTTTT. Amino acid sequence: CASSDRWRPKTNEKLFF.

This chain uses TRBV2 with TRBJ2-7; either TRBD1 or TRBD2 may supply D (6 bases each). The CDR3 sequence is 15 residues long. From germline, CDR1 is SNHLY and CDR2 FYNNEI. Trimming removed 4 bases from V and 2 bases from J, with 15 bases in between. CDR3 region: CASSAQPGAPYEQYF. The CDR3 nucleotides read TGTGCCAGCAGTGCACAGCCGGGGGCCCCCTACGAGCAGTACTTC.

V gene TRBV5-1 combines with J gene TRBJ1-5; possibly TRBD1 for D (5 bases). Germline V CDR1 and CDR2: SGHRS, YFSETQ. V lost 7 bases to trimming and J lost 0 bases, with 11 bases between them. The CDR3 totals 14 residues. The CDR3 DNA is TGCGCCAGCTATGGGACGGATAGCAATCAGCCCCAGCATTTT. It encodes CASYGTDSNQPQHF. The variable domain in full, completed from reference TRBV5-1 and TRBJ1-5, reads KAGVTQTPRYLIKTRGQQVTLSCSPISGHRSVSWYQQTPGQGLQFLFEYFSETQRNKGNFPGRFSGRQFSNSRSEMNVSTLELGDSALYLCASYGTDSNQPQHFGDGTRLSIL.

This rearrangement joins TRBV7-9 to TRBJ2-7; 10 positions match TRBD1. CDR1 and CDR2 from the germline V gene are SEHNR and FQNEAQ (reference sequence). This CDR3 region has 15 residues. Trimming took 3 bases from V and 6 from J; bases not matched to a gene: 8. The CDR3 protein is CASSFRRQGAFEQYF. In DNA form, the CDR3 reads TGTGCCAGCAGCTTCCGCAGACAGGGGGCTTTCGAGCAGTACTTC.

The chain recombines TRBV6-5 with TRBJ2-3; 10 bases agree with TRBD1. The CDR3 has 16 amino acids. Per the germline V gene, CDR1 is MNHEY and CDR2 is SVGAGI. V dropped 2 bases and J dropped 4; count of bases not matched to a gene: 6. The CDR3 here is CASSYRWTGGSDTQYF. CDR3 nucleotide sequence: TGTGCCAGCAGTTACCGCTGGACAGGGGGTTCAGATACGCAGTATTTT.

CDR3 nucleotide sequence: TGTGCCAGCACAGGGAATCGAGTTAGAGCTTTCTTT. This codes for CASTGNRVRAFF. The gene calls are TRBV7-8 and TRBJ1-1; possibly TRBD1 for D (5 bases). Per germline, CDR1 SGHVS and CDR2 FQNEAQ. Trimming removed 7 bases at V and 10 bases at J, with 16 bases between. The CDR3 totals 12 residues.

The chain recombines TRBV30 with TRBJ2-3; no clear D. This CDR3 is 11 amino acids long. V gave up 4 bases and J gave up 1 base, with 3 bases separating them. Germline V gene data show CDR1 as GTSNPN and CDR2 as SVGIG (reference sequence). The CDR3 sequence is CAWTGTDTQYF. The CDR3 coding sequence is TGTGCCTGGACTGGCACAGATACGCAGTATTTT.

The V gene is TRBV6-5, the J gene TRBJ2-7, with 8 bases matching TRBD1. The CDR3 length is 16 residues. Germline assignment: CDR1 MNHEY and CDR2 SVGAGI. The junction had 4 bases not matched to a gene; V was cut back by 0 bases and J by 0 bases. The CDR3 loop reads CASSYSPGGLSYEQYF. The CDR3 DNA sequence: TGTGCCAGCAGTTACTCGCCAGGGGGCCTCTCCTACGAGCAGTACTTC.

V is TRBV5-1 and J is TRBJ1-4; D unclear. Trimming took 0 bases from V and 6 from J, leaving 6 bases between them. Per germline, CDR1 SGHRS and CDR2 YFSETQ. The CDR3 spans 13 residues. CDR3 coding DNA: TGCGCCAGCAGCTTGGAAAGCTATGAAAAACTGTTTTTT. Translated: CASSLESYEKLFF.

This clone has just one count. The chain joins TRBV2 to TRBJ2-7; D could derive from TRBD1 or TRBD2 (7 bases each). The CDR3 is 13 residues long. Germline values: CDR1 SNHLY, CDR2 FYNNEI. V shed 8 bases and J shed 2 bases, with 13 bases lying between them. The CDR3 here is CASQGEGTYEQYF. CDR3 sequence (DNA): TGTGCCAGCCAGGGGGAGGGTACCTACGAGCAGTACTTC.

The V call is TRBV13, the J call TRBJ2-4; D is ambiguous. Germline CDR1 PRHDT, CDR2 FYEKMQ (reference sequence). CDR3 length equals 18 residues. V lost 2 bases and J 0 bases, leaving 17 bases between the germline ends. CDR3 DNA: TGTGCCAGCAGCTTATCCGGCAGTACCATTCTAGCCAAAAACATTCAGTACTTC. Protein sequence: CASSLSGSTILAKNIQYF.

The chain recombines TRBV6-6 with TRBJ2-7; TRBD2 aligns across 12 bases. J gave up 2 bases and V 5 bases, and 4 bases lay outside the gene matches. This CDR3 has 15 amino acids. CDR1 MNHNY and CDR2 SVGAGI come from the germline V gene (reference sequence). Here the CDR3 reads CASSARLAGAYEQYF. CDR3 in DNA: TGTGCCAGCAGTGCAAGACTAGCGGGAGCCTACGAGCAGTACTTC.

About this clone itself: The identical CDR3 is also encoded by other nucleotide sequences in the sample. The CDR3 spells CASSLTGVGYTF. For the CDR3, the DNA is TGTGCCAGCAGCTTAACGGGGGTTGGCTACACCTTC. The V call is TRBV7-9, the J call TRBJ1-2, with D possibly being TRBD1 (5 bases). The germline V gene has CDR1 SEHNR and CDR2 FQNEAQ (reference sequence). The ends were cut back, 2 bases at V and 7 bases at J, with 8 bases in the middle. There are 12 residues in the CDR3.

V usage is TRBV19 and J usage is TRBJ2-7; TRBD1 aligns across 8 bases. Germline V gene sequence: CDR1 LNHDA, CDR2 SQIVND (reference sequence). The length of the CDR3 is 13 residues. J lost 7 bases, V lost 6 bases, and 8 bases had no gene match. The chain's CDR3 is CASRGTGEGEQYF. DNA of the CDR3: TGTGCCAGTAGAGGGACAGGAGAGGGGGAGCAGTACTTC. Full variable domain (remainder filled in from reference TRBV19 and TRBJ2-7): DGGITQSPKYLFRKEGQNVTLSCEQNLNHDAMYWYRQDPGQGLRLIYYSQIVNDFQKGDIAEGYSVSREKKESFPLTVTSAQKNPTAFYLCASRGTGEGEQYFGPGTRLTVT.